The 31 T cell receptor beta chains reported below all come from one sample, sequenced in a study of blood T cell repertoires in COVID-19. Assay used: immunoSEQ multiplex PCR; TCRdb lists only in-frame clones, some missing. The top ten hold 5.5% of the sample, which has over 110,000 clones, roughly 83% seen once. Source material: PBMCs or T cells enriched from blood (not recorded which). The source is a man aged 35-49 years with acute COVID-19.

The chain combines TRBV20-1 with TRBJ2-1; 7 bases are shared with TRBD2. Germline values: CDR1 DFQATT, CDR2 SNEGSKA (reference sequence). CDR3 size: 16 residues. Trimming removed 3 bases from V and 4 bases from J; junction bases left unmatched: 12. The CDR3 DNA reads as TGCAGTGCTAGTCGGGGGGATAGGACCGTTTACAATGAGCAGTTCTTC. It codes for CSASRGDRTVYNEQFF.

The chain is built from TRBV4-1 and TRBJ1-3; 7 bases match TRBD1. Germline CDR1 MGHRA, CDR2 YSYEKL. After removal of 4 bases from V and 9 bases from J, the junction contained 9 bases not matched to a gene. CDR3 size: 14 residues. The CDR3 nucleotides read TGCGCCAGCAGCCTCGGGACAGACATCGCCACCATATATTTT. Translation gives CASSLGTDIATIYF.

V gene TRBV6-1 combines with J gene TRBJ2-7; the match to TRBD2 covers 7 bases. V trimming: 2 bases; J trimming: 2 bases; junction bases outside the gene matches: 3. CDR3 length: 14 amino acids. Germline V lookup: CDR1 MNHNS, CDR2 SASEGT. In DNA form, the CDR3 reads TGTGCCAGCAGTGAACCGGGACTACCCTACGAGCAGTACTTC. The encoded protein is CASSEPGLPYEQYF.

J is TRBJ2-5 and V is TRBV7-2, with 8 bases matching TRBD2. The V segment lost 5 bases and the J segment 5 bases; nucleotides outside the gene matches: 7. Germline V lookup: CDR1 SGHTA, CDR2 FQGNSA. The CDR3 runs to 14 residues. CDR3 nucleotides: TGTGCCAGCAGCCTAACATCTAGCGGGGAGACCCAGTACTTC. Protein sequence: CASSLTSSGETQYF.

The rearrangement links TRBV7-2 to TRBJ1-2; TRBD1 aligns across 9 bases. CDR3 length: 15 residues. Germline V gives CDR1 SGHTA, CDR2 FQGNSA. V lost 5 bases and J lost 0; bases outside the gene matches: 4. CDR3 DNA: TGTGCCAGCAGCCCTGACAGGGGGACTAACTATGGCTACACCTTC. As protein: CASSPDRGTNYGYTF.

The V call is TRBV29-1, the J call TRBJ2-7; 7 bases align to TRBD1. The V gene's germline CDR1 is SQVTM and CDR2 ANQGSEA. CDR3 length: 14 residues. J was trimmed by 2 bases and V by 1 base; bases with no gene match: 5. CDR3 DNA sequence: TGCAGCGTTGAAGGTAGTCAGGGGGCCTACGAGCAGTACTTC. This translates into CSVEGSQGAYEQYF.

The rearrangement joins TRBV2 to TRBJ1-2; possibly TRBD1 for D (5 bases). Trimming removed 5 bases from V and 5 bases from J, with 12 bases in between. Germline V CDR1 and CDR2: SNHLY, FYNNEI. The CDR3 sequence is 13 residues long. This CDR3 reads CASSTTRDYGYTF. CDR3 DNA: TGTGCCAGCAGTACTACCAGGGATTATGGCTACACCTTC.

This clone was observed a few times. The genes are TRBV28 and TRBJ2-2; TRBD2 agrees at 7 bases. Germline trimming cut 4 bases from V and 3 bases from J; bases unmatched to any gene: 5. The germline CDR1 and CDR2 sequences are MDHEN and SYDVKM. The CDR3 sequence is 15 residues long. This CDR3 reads CASSSGTKDTGELFF. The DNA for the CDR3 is TGTGCCAGCAGTTCCGGGACTAAGGACACCGGGGAGCTGTTTTTT.

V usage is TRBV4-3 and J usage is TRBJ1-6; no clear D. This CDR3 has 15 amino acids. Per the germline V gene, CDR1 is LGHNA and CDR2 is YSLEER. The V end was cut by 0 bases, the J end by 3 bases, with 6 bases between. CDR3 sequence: CASSQDRFYNSPLHF. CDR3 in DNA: TGCGCCAGCAGCCAAGATCGGTTCTATAATTCACCCCTCCACTTT.

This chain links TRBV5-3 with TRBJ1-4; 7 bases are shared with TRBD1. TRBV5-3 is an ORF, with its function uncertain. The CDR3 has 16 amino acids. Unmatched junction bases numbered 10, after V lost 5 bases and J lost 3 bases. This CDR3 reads CARSITGAWANEKLFF. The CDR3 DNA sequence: TGTGCCAGAAGTATAACAGGGGCTTGGGCTAATGAAAAACTGTTTTTT.

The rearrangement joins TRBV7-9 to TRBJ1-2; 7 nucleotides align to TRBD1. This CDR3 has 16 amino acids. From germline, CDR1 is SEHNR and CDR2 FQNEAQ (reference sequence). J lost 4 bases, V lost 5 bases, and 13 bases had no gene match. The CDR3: CASSPVVPGQTYGYTF. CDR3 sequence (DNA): TGTGCCAGCAGCCCCGTAGTCCCGGGACAGACCTATGGCTACACCTTC. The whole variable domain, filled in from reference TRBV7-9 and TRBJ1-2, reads DTGVSQNPRHKITKRGQNVTFRCDPISEHNRLYWYRQTLGQGPEFLTYFQNEAQLEKSRLLSDRFSAERPKGSFSTLEIQRTEQGDSAMYLCASSPVVPGQTYGYTFGSGTRLTVV.

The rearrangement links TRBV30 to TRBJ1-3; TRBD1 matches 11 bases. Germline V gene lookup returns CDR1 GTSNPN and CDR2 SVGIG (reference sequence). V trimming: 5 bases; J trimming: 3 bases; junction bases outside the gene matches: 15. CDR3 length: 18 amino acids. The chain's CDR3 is CAWGRDRGFTPRGNTIYF. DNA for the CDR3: TGTGCCTGGGGCCGGGACAGGGGGTTTACCCCCCGTGGAAACACCATATATTTT.

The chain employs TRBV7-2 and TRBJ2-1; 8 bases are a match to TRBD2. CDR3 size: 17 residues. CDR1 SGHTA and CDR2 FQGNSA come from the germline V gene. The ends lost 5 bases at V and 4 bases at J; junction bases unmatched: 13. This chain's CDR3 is CASSPTGGPGGYNEQFF. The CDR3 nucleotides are TGTGCCAGCAGCCCCACCGGTGGGCCGGGAGGGTACAATGAGCAGTTCTTC.

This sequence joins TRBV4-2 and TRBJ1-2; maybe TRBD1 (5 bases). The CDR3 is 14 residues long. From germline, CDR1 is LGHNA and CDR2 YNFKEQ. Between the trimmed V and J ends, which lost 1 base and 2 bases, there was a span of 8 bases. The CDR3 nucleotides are TGTGCCAGCAGCCAAGGGGGGGTCAACTATGGCTACACCTTC. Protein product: CASSQGGVNYGYTF.

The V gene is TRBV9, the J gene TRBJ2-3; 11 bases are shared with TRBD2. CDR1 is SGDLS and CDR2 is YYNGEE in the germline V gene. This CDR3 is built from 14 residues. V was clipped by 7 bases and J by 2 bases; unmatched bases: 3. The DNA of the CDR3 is TGTGCCAGCGGGACTAGCGGACCCACAGATACGCAGTATTTT. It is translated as CASGTSGPTDTQYF.

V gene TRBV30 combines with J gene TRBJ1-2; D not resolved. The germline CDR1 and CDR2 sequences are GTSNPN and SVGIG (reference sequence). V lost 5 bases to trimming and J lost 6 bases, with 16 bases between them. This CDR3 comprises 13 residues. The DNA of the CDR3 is TGTGCCTGGGCCCAACAAGAGGGAGATGGCTACACCTTC. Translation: CAWAQQEGDGYTF.

CDR3 sequence: CASSPITGVLVAGHEQFF. The DNA of the CDR3 is TGCGCCAGCAGCCCCATTACAGGGGTGCTGGTGGCTGGGCATGAGCAGTTCTTC. V is TRBV5-1 and J is TRBJ2-1; 7 nucleotides line up with TRBD1. CDR3 length: 18 amino acids. Germline V lookup: CDR1 SGHRS, CDR2 YFSETQ. Losses at the gene ends were 4 bases for V and 8 bases for J; bases not matched to a gene: 21. The full variable domain, completed using reference TRBV5-1 and TRBJ2-1, is KAGVTQTPRYLIKTRGQQVTLSCSPISGHRSVSWYQQTPGQGLQFLFEYFSETQRNKGNFPGRFSGRQFSNSRSEMNVSTLELGDSALYLCASSPITGVLVAGHEQFFGPGTRLTVL.

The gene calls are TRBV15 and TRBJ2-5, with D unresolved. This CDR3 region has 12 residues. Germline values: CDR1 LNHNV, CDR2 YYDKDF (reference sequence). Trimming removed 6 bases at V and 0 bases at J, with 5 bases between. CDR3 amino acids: CATRAHQETQYF. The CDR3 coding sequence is TGTGCCACCAGGGCTCACCAAGAGACCCAGTACTTC. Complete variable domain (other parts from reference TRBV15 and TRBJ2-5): DAMVIQNPRYQVTQFGKPVTLSCSQTLNHNVMYWYQQKSSQAPKLLFHYYDKDFNNEADTPDNFQSRRPNTSFCFLDIRSPGLGDTAMYLCATRAHQETQYFGPGTRLLVL.

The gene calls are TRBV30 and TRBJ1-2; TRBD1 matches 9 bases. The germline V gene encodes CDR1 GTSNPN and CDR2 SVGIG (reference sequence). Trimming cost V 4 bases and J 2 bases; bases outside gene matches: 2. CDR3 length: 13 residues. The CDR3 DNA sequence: TGTGCCTGGAACAGGGGGCAGAACTATGGCTACACCTTC. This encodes CAWNRGQNYGYTF.

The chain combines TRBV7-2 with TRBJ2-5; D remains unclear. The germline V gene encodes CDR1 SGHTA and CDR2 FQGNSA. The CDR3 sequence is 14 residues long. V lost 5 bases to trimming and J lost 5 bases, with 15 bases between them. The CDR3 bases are TGTGCCAGCAGCCTCCCGCGGAGTGGGGAGACCCAGTACTTC. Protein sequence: CASSLPRSGETQYF.

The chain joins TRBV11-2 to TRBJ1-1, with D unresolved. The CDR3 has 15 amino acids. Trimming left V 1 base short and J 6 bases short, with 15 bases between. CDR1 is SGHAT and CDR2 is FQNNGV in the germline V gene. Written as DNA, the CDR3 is TGTGCCAGCAGCTTAGCGCTGGGCGAGGGAGCTGAAGCTTTCTTT. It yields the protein CASSLALGEGAEAFF.

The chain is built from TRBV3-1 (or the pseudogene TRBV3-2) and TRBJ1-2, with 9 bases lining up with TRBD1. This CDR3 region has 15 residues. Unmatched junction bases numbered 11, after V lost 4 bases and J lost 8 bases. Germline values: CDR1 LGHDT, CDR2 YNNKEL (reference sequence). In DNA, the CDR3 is TGTGCCAGCAGCCCCCATTCGGGACAGGGTGACGGCTACACCTTC. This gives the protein CASSPHSGQGDGYTF.

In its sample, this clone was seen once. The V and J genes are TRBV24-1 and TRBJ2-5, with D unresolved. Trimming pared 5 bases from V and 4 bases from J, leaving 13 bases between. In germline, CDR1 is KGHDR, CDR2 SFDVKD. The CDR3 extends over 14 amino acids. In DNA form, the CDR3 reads TGTGCCACCAGTGCCGACCGAACGGGAGAGACCCAGTACTTC. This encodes CATSADRTGETQYF.

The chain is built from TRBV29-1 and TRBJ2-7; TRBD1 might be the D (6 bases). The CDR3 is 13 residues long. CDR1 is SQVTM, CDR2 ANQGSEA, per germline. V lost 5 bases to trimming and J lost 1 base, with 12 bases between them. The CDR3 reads CSVRDTASYEQYF. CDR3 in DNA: TGCAGCGTTAGGGACACCGCGTCCTACGAGCAGTACTTC.

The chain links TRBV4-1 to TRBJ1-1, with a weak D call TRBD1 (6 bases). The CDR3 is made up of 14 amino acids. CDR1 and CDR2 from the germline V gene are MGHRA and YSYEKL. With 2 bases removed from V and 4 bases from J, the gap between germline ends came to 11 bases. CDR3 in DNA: TGCGCCAGCAGCCAAATACAGGGAATCACTGAAGCTTTCTTT. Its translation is CASSQIQGITEAFF.

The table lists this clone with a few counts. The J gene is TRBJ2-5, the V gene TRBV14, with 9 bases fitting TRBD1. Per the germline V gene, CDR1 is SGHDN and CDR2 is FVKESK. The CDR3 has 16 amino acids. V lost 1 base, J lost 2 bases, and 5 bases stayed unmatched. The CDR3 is CASSQGRTGEQETQYF. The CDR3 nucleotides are TGTGCCAGCAGCCAAGGCCGGACAGGGGAGCAAGAGACCCAGTACTTC.

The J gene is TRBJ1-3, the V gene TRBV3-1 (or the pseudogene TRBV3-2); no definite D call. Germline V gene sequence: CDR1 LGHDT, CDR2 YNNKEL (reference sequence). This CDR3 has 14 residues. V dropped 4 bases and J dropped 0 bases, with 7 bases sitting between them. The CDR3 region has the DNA TGTGCCAGCAGCCCGGTCGGCTCTGGAAACACCATATATTTT. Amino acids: CASSPVGSGNTIYF.

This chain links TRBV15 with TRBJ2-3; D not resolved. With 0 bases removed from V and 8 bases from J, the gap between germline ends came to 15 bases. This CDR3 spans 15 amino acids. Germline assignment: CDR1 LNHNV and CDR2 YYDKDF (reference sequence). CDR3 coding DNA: TGTGCCACCAGCAGAGATTTATTTGATGGGCCTACGCAGTATTTT. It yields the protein CATSRDLFDGPTQYF.

CDR3 protein: CASSSGTSAYEQYF. CDR3 DNA: TGTGCCAGCAGCTCGGGGACTAGCGCCTACGAGCAGTACTTC. J is TRBJ2-7 and V is TRBV5-6; 10 bases agree with TRBD2. CDR3 size: 14 residues. The ends lost 3 bases at V and 2 bases at J; junction bases unmatched: 2. The germline V gene has CDR1 SGHDT and CDR2 YYEEEE.

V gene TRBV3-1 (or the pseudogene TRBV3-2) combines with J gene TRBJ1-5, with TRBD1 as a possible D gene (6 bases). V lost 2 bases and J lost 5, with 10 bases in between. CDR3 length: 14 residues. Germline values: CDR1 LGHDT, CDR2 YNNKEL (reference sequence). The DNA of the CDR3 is TGTGCCAGCAGCCAAACAGGGATAGATCAGCCCCAGCATTTT. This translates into CASSQTGIDQPQHF.

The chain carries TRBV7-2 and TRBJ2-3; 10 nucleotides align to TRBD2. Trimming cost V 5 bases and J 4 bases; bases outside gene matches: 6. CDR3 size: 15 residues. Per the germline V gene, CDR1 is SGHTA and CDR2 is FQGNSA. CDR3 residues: CASSPSGSGADTQYF. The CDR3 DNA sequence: TGTGCCAGCAGCCCTAGCGGGAGTGGCGCAGATACGCAGTATTTT.